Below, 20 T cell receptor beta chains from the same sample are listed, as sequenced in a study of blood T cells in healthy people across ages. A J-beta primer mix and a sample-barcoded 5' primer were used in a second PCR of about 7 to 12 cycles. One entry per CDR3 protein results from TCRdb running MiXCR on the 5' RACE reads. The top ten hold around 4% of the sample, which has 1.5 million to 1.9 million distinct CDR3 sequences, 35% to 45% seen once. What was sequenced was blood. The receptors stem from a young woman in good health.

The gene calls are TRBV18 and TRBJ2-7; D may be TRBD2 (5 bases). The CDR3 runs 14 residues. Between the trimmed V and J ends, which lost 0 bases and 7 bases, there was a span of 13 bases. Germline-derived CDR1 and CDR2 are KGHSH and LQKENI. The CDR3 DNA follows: TGTGCCAGCTCACCACCGGAGGCGGGCGAAGAGCAGTACTTC. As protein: CASSPPEAGEEQYF.

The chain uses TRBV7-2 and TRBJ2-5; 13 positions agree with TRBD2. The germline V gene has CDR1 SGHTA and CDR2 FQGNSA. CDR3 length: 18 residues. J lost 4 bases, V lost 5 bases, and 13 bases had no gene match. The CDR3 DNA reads TGTGCCAGCAGCCAAAACCCCGGACTAGCGGGAGTTCGAGAGACCCAGTACTTC. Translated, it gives CASSQNPGLAGVRETQYF.

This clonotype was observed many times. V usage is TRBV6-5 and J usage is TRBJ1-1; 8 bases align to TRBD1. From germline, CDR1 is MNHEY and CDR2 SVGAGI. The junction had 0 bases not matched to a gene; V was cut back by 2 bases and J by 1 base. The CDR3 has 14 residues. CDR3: CASSYGQGNTEAFF. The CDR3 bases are TGTGCCAGCAGTTACGGACAGGGGAACACTGAAGCTTTCTTT.

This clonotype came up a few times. In DNA form, the CDR3 reads TGTGCCAGCAGGGGCGGACAGGGATGGTATGGCTACACCTTC. Protein product: CASRGGQGWYGYTF. This chain joins TRBV12-3 or TRBV12-4 and TRBJ1-2; 8 bases fit TRBD1. CDR3 size: 14 residues. V gave up 6 bases and J gave up 5 bases; unmatched junction bases: 8.

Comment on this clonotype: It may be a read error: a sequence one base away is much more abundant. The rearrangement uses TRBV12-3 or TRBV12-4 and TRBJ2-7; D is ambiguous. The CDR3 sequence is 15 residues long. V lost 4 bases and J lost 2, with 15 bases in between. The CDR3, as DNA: TGTGCCAGCAGTTCCTCCCGACCCAGCGCCTACGAGCAGTACTTC. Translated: CASSSSRPSAYEQYF.

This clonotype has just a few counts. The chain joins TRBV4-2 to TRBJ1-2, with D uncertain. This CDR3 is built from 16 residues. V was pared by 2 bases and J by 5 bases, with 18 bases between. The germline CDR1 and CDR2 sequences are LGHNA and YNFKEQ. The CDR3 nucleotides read TGTGCCAGCAGCCAATGGTACACGGGGTTAGGATATGGCTACACCTTC. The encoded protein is CASSQWYTGLGYGYTF.

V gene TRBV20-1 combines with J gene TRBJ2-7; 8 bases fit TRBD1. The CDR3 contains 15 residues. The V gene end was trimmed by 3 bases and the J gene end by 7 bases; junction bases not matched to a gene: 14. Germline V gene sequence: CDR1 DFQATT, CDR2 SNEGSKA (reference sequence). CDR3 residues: CSARTGTGFYNEQYF. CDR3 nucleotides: TGCAGTGCTAGGACCGGGACAGGTTTCTACAATGAGCAGTACTTC.

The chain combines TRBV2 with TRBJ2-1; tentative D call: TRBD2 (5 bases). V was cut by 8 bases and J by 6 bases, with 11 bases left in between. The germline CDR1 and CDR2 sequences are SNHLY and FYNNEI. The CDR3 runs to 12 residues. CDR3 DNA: TGTGCCAGCCTCCTAGCTACCAATGAGCAGTTCTTC. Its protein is CASLLATNEQFF.

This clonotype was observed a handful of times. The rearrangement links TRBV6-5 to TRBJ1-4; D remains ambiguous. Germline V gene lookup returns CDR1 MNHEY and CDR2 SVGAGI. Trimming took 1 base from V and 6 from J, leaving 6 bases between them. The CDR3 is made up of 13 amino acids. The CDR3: CASSYYGDEKLFF. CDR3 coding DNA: TGTGCCAGCAGTTACTACGGGGATGAAAAACTGTTTTTT.

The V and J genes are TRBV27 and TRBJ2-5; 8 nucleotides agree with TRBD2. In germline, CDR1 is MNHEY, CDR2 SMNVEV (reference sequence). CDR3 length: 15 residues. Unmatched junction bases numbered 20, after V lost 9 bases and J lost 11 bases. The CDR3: CASGRWSGSADTQYF. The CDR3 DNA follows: TGTGCCAGTGGTCGTTGGAGCGGGAGTGCAGATACGCAGTACTTC.

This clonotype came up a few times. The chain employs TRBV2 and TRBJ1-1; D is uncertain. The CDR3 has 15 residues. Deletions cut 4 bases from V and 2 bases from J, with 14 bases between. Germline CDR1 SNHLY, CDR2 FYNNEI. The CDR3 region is CASSVTRNKNTEAFF. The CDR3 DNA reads TGTGCCAGCAGTGTTACCAGGAATAAAAACACTGAAGCTTTCTTT.

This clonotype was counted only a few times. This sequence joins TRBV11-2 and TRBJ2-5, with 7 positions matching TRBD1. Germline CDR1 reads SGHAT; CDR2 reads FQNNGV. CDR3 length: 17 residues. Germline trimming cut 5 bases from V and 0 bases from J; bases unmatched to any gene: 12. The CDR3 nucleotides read TGTGCCAGCAGCCGAGGGGGCTACCGGGTGTACCAAGAGACCCAGTACTTC. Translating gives CASSRGGYRVYQETQYF.

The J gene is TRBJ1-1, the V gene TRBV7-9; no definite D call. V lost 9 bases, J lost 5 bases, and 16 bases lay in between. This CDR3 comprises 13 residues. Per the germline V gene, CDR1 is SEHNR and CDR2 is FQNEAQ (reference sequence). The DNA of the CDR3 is TGTGCCAGAAACGGGATCATTGGGACTGAAGCTTTCTTT. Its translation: CARNGIIGTEAFF. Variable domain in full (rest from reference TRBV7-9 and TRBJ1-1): DTGVSQNPRHKITKRGQNVTFRCDPISEHNRLYWYRQTLGQGPEFLTYFQNEAQLEKSRLLSDRFSAERPKGSFSTLEIQRTEQGDSAMYLCARNGIIGTEAFFGQGTRLTVV.

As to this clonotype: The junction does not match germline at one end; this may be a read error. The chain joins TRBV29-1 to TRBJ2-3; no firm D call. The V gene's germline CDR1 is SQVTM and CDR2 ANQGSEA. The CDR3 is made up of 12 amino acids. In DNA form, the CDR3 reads TGCAGCGTTGGAGGAGCCACAGTTACGCAGTATTTT. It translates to CSVGGATVTQYF.

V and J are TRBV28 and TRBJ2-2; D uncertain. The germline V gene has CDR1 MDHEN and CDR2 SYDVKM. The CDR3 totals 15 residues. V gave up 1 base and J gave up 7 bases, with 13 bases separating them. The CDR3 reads CASSLSAGRFGELFF. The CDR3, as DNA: TGTGCCAGCAGTTTATCGGCAGGTCGGTTCGGGGAGCTGTTTTTT. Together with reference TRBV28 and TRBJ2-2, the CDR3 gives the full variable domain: DVKVTQSSRYLVKRTGEKVFLECVQDMDHENMFWYRQDPGLGLRLIYFSYDVKMKEKGDIPEGYSVSREKKERFSLILESASTNQTSMYLCASSLSAGRFGELFFGEGSRLTVL.

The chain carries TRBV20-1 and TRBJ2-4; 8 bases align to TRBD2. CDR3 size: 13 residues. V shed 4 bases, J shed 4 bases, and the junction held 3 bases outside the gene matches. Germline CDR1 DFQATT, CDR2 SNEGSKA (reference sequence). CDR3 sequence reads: CSATERGKNIQYF. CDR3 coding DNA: TGCAGTGCTACCGAGCGGGGGAAAAACATTCAGTACTTC.

The CDR3 sequence is CASGHDPPPQYF. The DNA for the CDR3 is TGTGCTAGTGGCCACGACCCCCCGCCTCAGTACTTC. V usage is TRBV12-5 and J usage is TRBJ2-7; no clear D gene. In germline, CDR1 is LGHNT, CDR2 FRNRAP. The CDR3 contains 12 residues. V lost 6 bases, J lost 10 bases, and 16 bases lay in between.

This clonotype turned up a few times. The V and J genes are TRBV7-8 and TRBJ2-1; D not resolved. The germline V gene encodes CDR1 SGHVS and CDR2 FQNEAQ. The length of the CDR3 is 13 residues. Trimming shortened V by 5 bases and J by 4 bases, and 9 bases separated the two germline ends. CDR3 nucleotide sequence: TGTGCCAGCAGCAAATACAGTTACAATGAGCAGTTCTTC. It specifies CASSKYSYNEQFF.

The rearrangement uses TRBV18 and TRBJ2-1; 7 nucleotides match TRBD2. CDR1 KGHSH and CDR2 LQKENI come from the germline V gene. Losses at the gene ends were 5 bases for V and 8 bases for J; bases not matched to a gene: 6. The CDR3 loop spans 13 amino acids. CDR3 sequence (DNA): TGTGCCAGCTCAGGCGGGGGAATGGATGAGCAGTTCTTC. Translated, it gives CASSGGGMDEQFF.

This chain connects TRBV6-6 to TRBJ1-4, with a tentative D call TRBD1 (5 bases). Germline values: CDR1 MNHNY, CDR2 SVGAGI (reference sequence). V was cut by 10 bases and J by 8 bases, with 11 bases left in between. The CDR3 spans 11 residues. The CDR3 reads CATRGREKLFF. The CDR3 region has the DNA TGTGCCACCCGGGGGAGGGAAAAACTGTTTTTT.